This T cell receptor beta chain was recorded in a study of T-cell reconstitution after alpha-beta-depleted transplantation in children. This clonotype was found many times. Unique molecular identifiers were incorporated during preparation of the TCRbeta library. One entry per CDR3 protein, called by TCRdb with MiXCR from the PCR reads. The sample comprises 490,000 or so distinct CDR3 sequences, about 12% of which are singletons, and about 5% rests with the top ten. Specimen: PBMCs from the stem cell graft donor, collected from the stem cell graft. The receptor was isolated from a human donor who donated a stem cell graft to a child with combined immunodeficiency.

CDR3: CASTISRGTDTQYF. The DNA of the CDR3 is TGTGCCAGCACCATCTCGCGGGGCACAGATACGCAGTATTTT. The chain uses TRBV12-3 or TRBV12-4 and TRBJ2-3; a possible D gene is TRBD2 (5 bases). This CDR3 region has 14 residues. Trimming took 7 bases from V and 1 from J, leaving 12 bases between them.